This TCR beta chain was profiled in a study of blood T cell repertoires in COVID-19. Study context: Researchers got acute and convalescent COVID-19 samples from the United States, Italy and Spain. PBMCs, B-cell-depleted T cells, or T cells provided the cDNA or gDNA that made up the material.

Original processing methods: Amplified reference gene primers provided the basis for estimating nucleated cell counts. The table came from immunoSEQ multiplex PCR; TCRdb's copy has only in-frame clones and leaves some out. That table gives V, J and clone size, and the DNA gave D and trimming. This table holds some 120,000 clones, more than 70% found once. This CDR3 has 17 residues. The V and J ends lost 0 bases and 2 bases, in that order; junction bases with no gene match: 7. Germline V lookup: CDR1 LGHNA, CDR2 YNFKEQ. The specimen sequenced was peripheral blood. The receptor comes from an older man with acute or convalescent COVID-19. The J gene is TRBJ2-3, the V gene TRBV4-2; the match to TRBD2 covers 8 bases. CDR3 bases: TGTGCCAGCAGCCAAGAGGCCAGCGGGGGTCCCACAGATACGCAGTATTTT. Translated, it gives CASSQEASGGPTDTQYF.